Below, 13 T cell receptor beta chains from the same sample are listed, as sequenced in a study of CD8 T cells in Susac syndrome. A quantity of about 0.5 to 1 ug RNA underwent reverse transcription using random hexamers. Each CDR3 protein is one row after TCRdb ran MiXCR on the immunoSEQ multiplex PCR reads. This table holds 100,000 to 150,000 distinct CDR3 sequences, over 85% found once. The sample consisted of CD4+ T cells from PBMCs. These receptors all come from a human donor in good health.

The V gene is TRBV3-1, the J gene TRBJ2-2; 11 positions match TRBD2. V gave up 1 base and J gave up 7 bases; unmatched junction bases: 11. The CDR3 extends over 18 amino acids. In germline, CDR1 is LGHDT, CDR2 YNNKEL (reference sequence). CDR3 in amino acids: CASSQVLAGVGGGGELFF. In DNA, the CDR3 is TGTGCCAGCAGCCAAGTACTAGCGGGAGTAGGTGGTGGCGGGGAGCTGTTTTTT.

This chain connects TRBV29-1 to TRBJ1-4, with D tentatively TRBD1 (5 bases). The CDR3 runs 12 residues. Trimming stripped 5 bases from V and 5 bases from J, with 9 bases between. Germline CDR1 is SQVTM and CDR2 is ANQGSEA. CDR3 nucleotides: TGCAGCGTTCTGGAGGGGAATGAAAAACTGTTTTTT. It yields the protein CSVLEGNEKLFF.

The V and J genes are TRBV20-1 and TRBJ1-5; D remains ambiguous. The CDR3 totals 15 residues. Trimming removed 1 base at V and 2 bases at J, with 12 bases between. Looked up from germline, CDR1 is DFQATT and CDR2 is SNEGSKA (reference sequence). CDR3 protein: CSARGRRAGNQPQHF. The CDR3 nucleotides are TGCAGTGCTAGAGGTCGGAGGGCGGGCAATCAGCCCCAGCATTTT.

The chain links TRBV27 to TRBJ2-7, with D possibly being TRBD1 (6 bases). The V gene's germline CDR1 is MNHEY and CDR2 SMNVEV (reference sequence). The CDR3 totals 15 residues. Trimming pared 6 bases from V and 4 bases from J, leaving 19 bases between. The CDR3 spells CASRDRLAGWYEQYF. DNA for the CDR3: TGTGCCAGCAGAGACAGGCTGGCCGGGTGGTACGAGCAGTACTTC.

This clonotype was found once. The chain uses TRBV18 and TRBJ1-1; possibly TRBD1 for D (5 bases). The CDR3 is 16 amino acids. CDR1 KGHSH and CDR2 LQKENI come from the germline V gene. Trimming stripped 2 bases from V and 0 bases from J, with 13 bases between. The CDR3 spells CASSPGGGAMNTEAFF. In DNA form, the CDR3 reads TGTGCCAGCTCACCAGGTGGGGGAGCTATGAACACTGAAGCTTTCTTT.

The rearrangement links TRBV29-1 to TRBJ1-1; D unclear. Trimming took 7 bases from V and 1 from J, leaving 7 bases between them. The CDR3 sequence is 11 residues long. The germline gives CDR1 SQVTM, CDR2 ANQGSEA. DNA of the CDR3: TGCAGCGGTCATAAGAACACTGAAGCTTTCTTT. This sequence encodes CSGHKNTEAFF.

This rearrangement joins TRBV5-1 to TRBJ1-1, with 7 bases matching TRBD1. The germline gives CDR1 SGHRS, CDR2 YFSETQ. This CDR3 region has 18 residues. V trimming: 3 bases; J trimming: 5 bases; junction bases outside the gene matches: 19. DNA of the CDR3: TGCGCCAGCAGCTCCGGCATTCTCACAGGGGCGGGATGGACTGAAGCTTTCTTT. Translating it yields CASSSGILTGAGWTEAFF. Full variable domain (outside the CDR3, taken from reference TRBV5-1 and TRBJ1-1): KAGVTQTPRYLIKTRGQQVTLSCSPISGHRSVSWYQQTPGQGLQFLFEYFSETQRNKGNFPGRFSGRQFSNSRSEMNVSTLELGDSALYLCASSSGILTGAGWTEAFFGQGTRLTVV.

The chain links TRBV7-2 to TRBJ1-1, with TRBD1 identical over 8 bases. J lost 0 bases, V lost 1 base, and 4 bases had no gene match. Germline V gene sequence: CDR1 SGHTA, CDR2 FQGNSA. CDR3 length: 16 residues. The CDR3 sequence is CASSLVTGGMNTEAFF. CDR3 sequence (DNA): TGTGCCAGCAGCTTAGTCACAGGGGGGATGAACACTGAAGCTTTCTTT.

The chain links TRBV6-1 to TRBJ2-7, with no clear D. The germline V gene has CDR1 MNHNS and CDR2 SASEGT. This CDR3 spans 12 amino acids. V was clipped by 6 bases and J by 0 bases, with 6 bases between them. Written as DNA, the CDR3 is TGTGCCAGCAGGGCAGCCTCCTACGAGCAGTACTTC. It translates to CASRAASYEQYF.

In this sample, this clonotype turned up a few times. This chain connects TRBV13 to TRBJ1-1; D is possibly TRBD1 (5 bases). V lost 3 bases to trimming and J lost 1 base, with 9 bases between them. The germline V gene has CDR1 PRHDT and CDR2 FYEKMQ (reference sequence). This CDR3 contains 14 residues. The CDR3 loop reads CASSFGQGNTEAFF. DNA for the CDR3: TGTGCCAGCAGCTTTGGGCAGGGGAACACTGAAGCTTTCTTT.

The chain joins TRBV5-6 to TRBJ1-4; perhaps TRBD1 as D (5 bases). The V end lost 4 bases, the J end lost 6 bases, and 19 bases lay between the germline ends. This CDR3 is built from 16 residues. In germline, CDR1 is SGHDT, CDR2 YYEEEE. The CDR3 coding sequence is TGTGCCAGCAGCCGATATCAGGGTCGGGGTGATGAAAAACTGTTTTTT. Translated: CASSRYQGRGDEKLFF.

In DNA, the CDR3 is TGTGCCAGCTCACCAGGGACAGGCAGCTACGAGCAGTACTTC. This encodes CASSPGTGSYEQYF. This chain connects TRBV18 to TRBJ2-7; the match to TRBD1 covers 8 bases. The CDR3 totals 14 residues. With 2 bases clipped from V and 3 bases from J, the junction kept 3 bases outside the gene matches. Germline-derived CDR1 and CDR2 are KGHSH and LQKENI.

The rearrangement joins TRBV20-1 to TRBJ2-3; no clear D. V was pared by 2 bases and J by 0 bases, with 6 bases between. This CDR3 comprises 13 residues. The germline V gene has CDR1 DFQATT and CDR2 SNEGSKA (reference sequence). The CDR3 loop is CSARPPSTDTQYF. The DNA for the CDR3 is TGCAGTGCTAGACCGCCGAGCACAGATACGCAGTATTTT.